This T cell receptor beta chain was retrieved from a study of a mutant IDH1 vaccine in newly diagnosed glioma. For the study at large: Patients' prior therapy spanned radiotherapy, temozolomide, or both; most underwent both. General observations from the study: Patients showed vaccine-induced immune responses at a rate of approximately 92%.

Indicated time point: week 47, end of study. Doses consisted of 300 ug of mutant IDH1 20-mer peptide each, paired with topical imiquimod. The study gave patients eight vaccinations in weeks 1, 3, 5, 7, 11, 15, 19, 23. Each donor presented with a new WHO grade 3 or 4 astrocytoma that tested IDH1-mutant and showed ATRX loss. The V end lost 5 bases, the J end lost 8 bases, and 18 bases lay between the germline ends. Germline loops: CDR1 SEHNR, CDR2 FQNEAQ (reference sequence). CDR3 length equals 14 residues. This clone was detected a few times. Its antigen is not identified. Assay used: immunoSEQ multiplex PCR; TCRdb lists only in-frame clones, some missing. Of 20,000 to 30,000 clones in the sample, 82% were seen once.

Sequences were derived from PBMCs, sampled from a glioma patient whose treatment included an IDH1 peptide vaccine. The chain carries TRBV7-9 and TRBJ1-1; D is ambiguous. The sequence was obtained from a man aged 40-55 years with glioma. Some clones in this sample may be carry-over from other donors' samples. The DNA for the CDR3 is TGTGCCAGCAGCACACCCCCGGGATCGGTGGAAGCTTTCTTT. This encodes CASSTPPGSVEAFF.